What follows are 23 T cell receptor beta chains derived from one specimen sequenced in a study of T cell changes during pregnancy in multiple sclerosis. Generated by immunoSEQ multiplex PCR, the TCRdb table keeps only in-frame clones and is missing some. This table has 35,000 to 50,000 clones, 91% appearing once. The source material was CD4+ T cells from peripheral blood mononuclear cells, sampled in the third trimester of pregnancy. All receptors come from a female donor in good health, enrolled as a control in a pregnancy study.

This chain joins TRBV6-5 and TRBJ2-7, with a tentative D call TRBD1 (6 bases). The CDR3 sequence is 13 residues long. Trimming took 6 bases from V and 3 from J, leaving 12 bases between them. Germline V gives CDR1 MNHEY, CDR2 SVGAGI. The DNA for the CDR3 is TGTGCCAGCAGCCGACAGGCCGGCTACGAGCAGTACTTC. Translating it yields CASSRQAGYEQYF.

The rearrangement uses TRBV27 and TRBJ2-1, with D unclear. Trimming stripped 5 bases from V and 4 bases from J, with 12 bases between. Per germline, CDR1 MNHEY and CDR2 SMNVEV (reference sequence). The CDR3 runs to 14 residues. The DNA of the CDR3 is TGTGCCAGCAGTCCCCGGGTCAGATACAATGAGCAGTTCTTC. As protein: CASSPRVRYNEQFF.

The V and J genes are TRBV13 and TRBJ2-5, with D maybe TRBD1 (6 bases). Germline V gene sequence: CDR1 PRHDT, CDR2 FYEKMQ (reference sequence). There are 13 residues in the CDR3. The V and J ends lost 5 bases and 5 bases respectively, with 12 bases between them. The CDR3: CASSPGGVETQYF. CDR3 DNA sequence: TGTGCCAGCAGCCCTGGGGGCGTGGAGACCCAGTACTTC.

The chain carries TRBV10-3 and TRBJ1-1, with D maybe TRBD1 (5 bases). The CDR3 consists of 14 residues. The V gene lost 7 bases and the J gene lost 2 bases, with 14 bases spanning the gap. Per germline, CDR1 ENHRY and CDR2 SYGVKD. The CDR3 region has the DNA TGTGCCATCAACCAAGCAGGGAAAAACACTGAAGCTTTCTTT. Its protein product is CAINQAGKNTEAFF.

This chain links TRBV7-8 with TRBJ2-3; 7 positions match TRBD2. CDR1 and CDR2 from the germline V gene are SGHVS and FQNEAQ. V trimming: 1 base; J trimming: 0 bases; junction bases outside the gene matches: 1. CDR3 size: 15 residues. The CDR3 loop is CASSLGRGSTDTQYF. The CDR3 DNA sequence: TGTGCCAGCAGCTTAGGGCGGGGGAGCACAGATACGCAGTATTTT. Supplemented by reference TRBV7-8 and TRBJ2-3, the full variable domain reads GAGVSQSPRYKVAKRGQDVALRCDPISGHVSLFWYQQALGQGPEFLTYFQNEAQLDKSGLPSDRFFAERPEGSVSTLKIQRTQQEDSAVYLCASSLGRGSTDTQYFGPGTRLTVL.

Only one count was recorded for this clone. The chain couples TRBV18 to TRBJ2-3; tentative D call: TRBD1 (5 bases). V dropped 4 bases and J dropped 1 base, with 9 bases sitting between them. This CDR3 has 14 residues. Germline values: CDR1 KGHSH, CDR2 LQKENI. The CDR3 region is CASSQQTGTDTQYF. Written as DNA, the CDR3 is TGTGCCAGCTCACAACAGACAGGCACAGATACGCAGTATTTT.

J is TRBJ1-2 and V is TRBV2; the D is unclear. The germline V gene encodes CDR1 SNHLY and CDR2 FYNNEI. The length of the CDR3 is 11 residues. Between the trimmed V and J ends, which lost 4 bases and 3 bases, there was a span of 3 bases. The CDR3 spells CASSVDYGYTF. CDR3 nucleotides: TGTGCCAGCAGTGTCGACTATGGCTACACCTTC.

V gene TRBV28 combines with J gene TRBJ1-1, with 8 bases that match TRBD1. The V and J ends lost 6 bases and 5 bases, in that order; junction bases with no gene match: 5. The CDR3 spans 13 residues. CDR1 MDHEN and CDR2 SYDVKM come from the germline V gene. CDR3 bases: TGTGCCAGCAGCTCAGGGGGCCAGACTGAAGCTTTCTTT. Encoded protein: CASSSGGQTEAFF.

V gene TRBV6-1 combines with J gene TRBJ2-5, with a weak D call TRBD2 (7 bases). Trimming removed 2 bases from V and 11 bases from J, with 18 bases in between. The CDR3 is 14 residues long. Germline V gene lookup returns CDR1 MNHNS and CDR2 SASEGT. The CDR3 loop reads CASSERGGDGEQYF. Here the CDR3 DNA reads TGTGCCAGCAGTGAACGAGGGGGGGATGGGGAGCAGTACTTC.

The chain employs TRBV5-1 and TRBJ2-1; the match to TRBD1 covers 9 bases. This CDR3 region has 13 residues. Germline-derived CDR1 and CDR2 are SGHRS and YFSETQ. Trimming at V came to 3 bases and at J to 6 bases, leaving 1 base not matched to a gene. The CDR3 loop reads CASSWDRVNEQFF. Here the CDR3 DNA reads TGCGCCAGCAGCTGGGACAGGGTCAATGAGCAGTTCTTC.

The CDR3 loop is CASSQDVSSGSYEQYF. In nucleotides, the CDR3 is TGTGCCAGCAGCCAAGACGTGTCTAGCGGAAGCTACGAGCAGTACTTC. The chain recombines TRBV4-2 with TRBJ2-7, with TRBD2 matching over 7 bases. The V segment lost 0 bases and the J segment 3 bases; nucleotides outside the gene matches: 8. The CDR3 contains 16 residues. The germline V gene has CDR1 LGHNA and CDR2 YNFKEQ.

The CDR3 DNA sequence: TGTGCCAGCAGCGCTACCGGGACAGGGTTCGGGGGAACCCAGTACTTC. This sequence encodes CASSATGTGFGGTQYF. The chain combines TRBV7-8 with TRBJ2-5; 9 bases line up with TRBD1. The CDR3 runs 16 residues. With V trimmed by 5 bases and J by 8 bases, 15 bases remained unmatched. Germline values: CDR1 SGHVS, CDR2 FQNEAQ.

V usage is TRBV6-5 and J usage is TRBJ1-6; 7 bases line up with TRBD1. The junction had 6 bases not matched to a gene; V was cut back by 6 bases and J by 4 bases. Germline V gene data show CDR1 as MNHEY and CDR2 as SVGAGI. This CDR3 comprises 15 residues. The DNA of the CDR3 is TGTGCCAGCAGACCCGGACAGGCTTATAATTCACCCCTCCACTTT. Protein product: CASRPGQAYNSPLHF.

V usage is TRBV7-8 and J usage is TRBJ1-2; TRBD1 matches at 7 bases. The germline V gene encodes CDR1 SGHVS and CDR2 FQNEAQ. There are 16 residues in the CDR3. The ends lost 1 base at V and 5 bases at J; junction bases unmatched: 10. CDR3 sequence: CASSLEGQSQGYGYTF. The DNA for the CDR3 is TGTGCCAGCAGCTTAGAGGGACAGAGTCAGGGGTATGGCTACACCTTC.

This sequence joins TRBV7-2 and TRBJ2-2, with 9 bases matching TRBD2. This CDR3 is 16 amino acids long. Germline-derived CDR1 and CDR2 are SGHTA and FQGNSA. Trimming cost V 5 bases and J 4 bases; bases outside gene matches: 8. The CDR3 loop reads CASSPPGLAGTGELFF. Here the CDR3 DNA reads TGTGCCAGCAGCCCACCGGGACTAGCTGGCACCGGGGAGCTGTTTTTT. Drawing the rest from reference TRBV7-2 and TRBJ2-2, the complete variable domain is GAGVSQSPSNKVTEKGKDVELRCDPISGHTALYWYRQSLGQGLEFLIYFQGNSAPDKSGLPSDRFSAERTGGSVSTLTIQRTQQEDSAVYLCASSPPGLAGTGELFFGEGSRLTVL.

The chain recombines TRBV18 with TRBJ2-7; 10 bases are shared with TRBD2. The V gene's germline CDR1 is KGHSH and CDR2 LQKENI. The CDR3 is 15 residues long. V dropped 0 bases and J dropped 3; count of bases not matched to a gene: 2. CDR3 in amino acids: CASSPPSGRGYEQYF. Written as DNA, the CDR3 is TGTGCCAGCTCACCACCAAGCGGGAGGGGCTACGAGCAGTACTTC.

This clone was recorded once. The CDR3 nucleotides are TGTGCCAGTAGGGCGGGGGATCGGACGGATTTCTATGGCTACACCTTC. This encodes CASRAGDRTDFYGYTF. This rearrangement joins TRBV19 to TRBJ1-2, with a weak D call TRBD1 (5 bases). The V end was cut by 6 bases, the J end by 4 bases, with 21 bases between. This CDR3 comprises 16 residues. CDR1 is LNHDA, CDR2 SQIVND, per germline (reference sequence).

This chain joins TRBV5-1 and TRBJ2-7; TRBD2 matches at 9 bases. V lost 4 bases to trimming and J lost 3 bases; unmatched junction nucleotides: 14. The germline gives CDR1 SGHRS, CDR2 YFSETQ. The CDR3 totals 17 residues. The CDR3 DNA reads TGCGCCAGCAGCCCTCCGCCGCGCCCTAGCGGGGACTACGAGCAGTACTTC. It is translated as CASSPPPRPSGDYEQYF. The full variable domain, its missing parts supplied by reference TRBV5-1 and TRBJ2-7, is KAGVTQTPRYLIKTRGQQVTLSCSPISGHRSVSWYQQTPGQGLQFLFEYFSETQRNKGNFPGRFSGRQFSNSRSEMNVSTLELGDSALYLCASSPPPRPSGDYEQYFGPGTRLTVT.

This chain joins TRBV10-2 and TRBJ2-5; 11 bases fit TRBD2. Germline CDR1 reads WSHSY; CDR2 reads SAAADI. There are 13 residues in the CDR3. The V and J ends lost 6 bases and 3 bases, in that order; junction bases with no gene match: 0. The DNA of the CDR3 is TGCGCCAGCAGACTAGCGGGGGAAGAGACCCAGTACTTC. The encoded protein is CASRLAGEETQYF.

This clone was observed once. The chain uses TRBV7-3 and TRBJ2-1, with unresolved D. Germline V gene lookup returns CDR1 SGHTA and CDR2 FQGTGA. This CDR3 has 13 residues. V was shortened by 4 bases and J by 1 base, with 5 bases between the two germline ends. The CDR3 here is CASSSGSYNEQFF. As DNA, the CDR3 is TGTGCCAGCAGCTCCGGGTCCTACAATGAGCAGTTCTTC. Combining the CDR3 with reference TRBV7-3 and TRBJ2-1 gives the whole variable domain GAGVSQTPSNKVTEKGKYVELRCDPISGHTALYWYRQSLGQGPEFLIYFQGTGAADDSGLPNDRFFAVRPEGSVSTLKIQRTERGDSAVYLCASSSGSYNEQFFGPGTRLTVL.

The chain has TRBV5-1 and TRBJ2-1; 7 nucleotides line up with TRBD2. The CDR3 has 14 residues. Germline V gene lookup returns CDR1 SGHRS and CDR2 YFSETQ. V lost 5 bases to trimming and J lost 4 bases; unmatched junction nucleotides: 6. The CDR3 nucleotides are TGCGCCAGCAGAAGCGGGGAGGAGTACAATGAGCAGTTCTTC. It encodes CASRSGEEYNEQFF.

CDR3 in amino acids: CAWMVIAGGTTGELFF. Here the CDR3 DNA reads TGTGCCTGGATGGTAATAGCGGGGGGGACCACCGGGGAGCTGTTTTTT. The chain employs TRBV30 and TRBJ2-2; 11 bases map to TRBD2. J lost 4 bases, V lost 4 bases, and 8 bases had no gene match. The germline gives CDR1 GTSNPN, CDR2 SVGIG (reference sequence). The CDR3 totals 16 residues.

The chain is built from TRBV5-1 and TRBJ2-3, with D possibly matching TRBD1 (5 bases). V dropped 4 bases and J dropped 5 bases, with 17 bases sitting between them. Per the germline V gene, CDR1 is SGHRS and CDR2 is YFSETQ. The CDR3 spans 15 residues. Here the CDR3 DNA reads TGCGCCAGCAGCCAAACCCCAGGGCAAGGAGATACGCAGTATTTT. The encoded protein is CASSQTPGQGDTQYF.